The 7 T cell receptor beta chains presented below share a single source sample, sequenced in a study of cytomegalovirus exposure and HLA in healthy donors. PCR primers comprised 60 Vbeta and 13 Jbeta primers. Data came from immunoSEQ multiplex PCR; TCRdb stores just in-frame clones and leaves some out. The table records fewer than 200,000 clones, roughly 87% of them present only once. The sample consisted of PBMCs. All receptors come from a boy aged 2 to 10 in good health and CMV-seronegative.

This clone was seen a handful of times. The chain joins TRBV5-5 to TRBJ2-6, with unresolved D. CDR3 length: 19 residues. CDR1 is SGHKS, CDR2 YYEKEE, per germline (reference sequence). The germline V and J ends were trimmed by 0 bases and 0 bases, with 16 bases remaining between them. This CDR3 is CASSLVAGDLSSGANVLTF. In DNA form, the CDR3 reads TGTGCCAGCAGCTTGGTGGCAGGCGATCTTAGCTCTGGGGCCAACGTCCTGACTTTC.

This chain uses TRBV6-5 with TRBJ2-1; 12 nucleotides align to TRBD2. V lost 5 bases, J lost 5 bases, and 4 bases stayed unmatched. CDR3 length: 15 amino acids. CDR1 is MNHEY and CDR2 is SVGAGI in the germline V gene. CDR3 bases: TGTGCCAGCAGTCAGACTAGCGGGGGAAACAATGAGCAGTTCTTC. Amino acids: CASSQTSGGNNEQFF.

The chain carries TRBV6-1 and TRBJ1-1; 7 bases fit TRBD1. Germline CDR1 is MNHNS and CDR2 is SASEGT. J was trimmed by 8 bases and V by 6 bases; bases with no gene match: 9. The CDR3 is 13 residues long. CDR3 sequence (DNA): TGTGCCAGCAGAGACAGGGCCCGGGGAGAAGCTTTCTTT. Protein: CASRDRARGEAFF.

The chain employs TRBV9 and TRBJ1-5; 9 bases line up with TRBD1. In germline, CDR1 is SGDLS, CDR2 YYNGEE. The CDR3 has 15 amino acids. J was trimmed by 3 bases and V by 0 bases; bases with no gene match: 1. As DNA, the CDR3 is TGTGCCAGCAGCGTAGGGACAGGGGACAATCAGCCCCAGCATTTT. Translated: CASSVGTGDNQPQHF.

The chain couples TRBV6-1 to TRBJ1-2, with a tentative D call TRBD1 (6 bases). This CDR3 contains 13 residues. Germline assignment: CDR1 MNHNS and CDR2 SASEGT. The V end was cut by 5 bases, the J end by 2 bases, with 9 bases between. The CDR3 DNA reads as TGTGCCAGCAGTAGGACAGCCAACTATGGCTACACCTTC. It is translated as CASSRTANYGYTF.

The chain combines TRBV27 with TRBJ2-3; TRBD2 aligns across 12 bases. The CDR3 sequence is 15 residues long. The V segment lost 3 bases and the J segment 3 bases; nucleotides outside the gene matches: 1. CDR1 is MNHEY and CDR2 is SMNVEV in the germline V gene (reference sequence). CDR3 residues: CASSLGTSGTDTQYF. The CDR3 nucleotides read TGTGCCAGCAGTTTGGGGACTAGCGGGACAGATACGCAGTATTTT.

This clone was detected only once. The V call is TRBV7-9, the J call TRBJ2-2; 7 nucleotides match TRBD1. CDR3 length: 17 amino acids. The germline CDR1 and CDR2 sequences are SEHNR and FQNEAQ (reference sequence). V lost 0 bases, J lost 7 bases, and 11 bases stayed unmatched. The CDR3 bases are TGTGCCAGCAGCTTAGCCAGACCGGGACAGAGATTCGGGGAGCTGTTTTTT. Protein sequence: CASSLARPGQRFGELFF. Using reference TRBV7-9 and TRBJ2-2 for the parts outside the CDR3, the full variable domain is DTGVSQNPRHKITKRGQNVTFRCDPISEHNRLYWYRQTLGQGPEFLTYFQNEAQLEKSRLLSDRFSAERPKGSFSTLEIQRTEQGDSAMYLCASSLARPGQRFGELFFGEGSRLTVL.